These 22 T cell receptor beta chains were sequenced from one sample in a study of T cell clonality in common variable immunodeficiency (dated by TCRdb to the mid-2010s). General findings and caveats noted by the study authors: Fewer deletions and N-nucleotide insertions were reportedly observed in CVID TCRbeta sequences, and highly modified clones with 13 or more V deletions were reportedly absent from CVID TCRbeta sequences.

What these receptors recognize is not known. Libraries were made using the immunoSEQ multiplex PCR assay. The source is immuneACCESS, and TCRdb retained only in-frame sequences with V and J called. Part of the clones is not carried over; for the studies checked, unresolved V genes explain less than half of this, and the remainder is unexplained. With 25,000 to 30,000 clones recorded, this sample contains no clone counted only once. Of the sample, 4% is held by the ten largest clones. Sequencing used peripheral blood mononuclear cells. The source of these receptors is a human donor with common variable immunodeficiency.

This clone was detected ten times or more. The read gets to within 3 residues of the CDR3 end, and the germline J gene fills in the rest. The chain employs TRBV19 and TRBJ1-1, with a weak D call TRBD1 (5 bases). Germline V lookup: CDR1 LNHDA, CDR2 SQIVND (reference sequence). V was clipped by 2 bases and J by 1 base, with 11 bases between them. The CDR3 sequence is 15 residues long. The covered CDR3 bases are TGTGCCAGTAGTATAACATCAGGGCGGAACACTGAA. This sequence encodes CASSITSGRNTE. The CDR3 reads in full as CASSITSGRNTEAFF.

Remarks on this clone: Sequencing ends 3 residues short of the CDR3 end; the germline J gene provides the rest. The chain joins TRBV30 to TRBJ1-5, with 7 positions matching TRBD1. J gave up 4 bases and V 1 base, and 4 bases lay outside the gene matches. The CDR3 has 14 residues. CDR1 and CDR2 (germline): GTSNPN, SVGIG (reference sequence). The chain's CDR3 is CAWSEGQINQPQHF. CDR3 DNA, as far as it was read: TGTGCCTGGAGTGAGGGACAGATAAATCAGCCC.

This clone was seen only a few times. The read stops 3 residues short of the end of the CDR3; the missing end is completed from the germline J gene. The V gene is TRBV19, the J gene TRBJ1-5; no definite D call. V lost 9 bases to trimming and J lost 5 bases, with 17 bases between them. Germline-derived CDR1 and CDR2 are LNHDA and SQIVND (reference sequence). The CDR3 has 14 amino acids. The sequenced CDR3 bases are TGTGCCAGCGCCCGAACTAGCAGCGATCAGCCC. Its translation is CASARTSSDQP. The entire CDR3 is CASARTSSDQPQHF.

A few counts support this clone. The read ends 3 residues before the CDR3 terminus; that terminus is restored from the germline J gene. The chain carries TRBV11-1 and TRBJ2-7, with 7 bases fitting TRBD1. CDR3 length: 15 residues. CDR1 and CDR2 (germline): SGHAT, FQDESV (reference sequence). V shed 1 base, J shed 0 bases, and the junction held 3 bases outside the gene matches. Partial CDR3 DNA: TGTGCCAGCAGCTTAGGGACAGGAAACTCCTACGAG. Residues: CASSLGTGNSYE. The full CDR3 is CASSLGTGNSYEQYF.

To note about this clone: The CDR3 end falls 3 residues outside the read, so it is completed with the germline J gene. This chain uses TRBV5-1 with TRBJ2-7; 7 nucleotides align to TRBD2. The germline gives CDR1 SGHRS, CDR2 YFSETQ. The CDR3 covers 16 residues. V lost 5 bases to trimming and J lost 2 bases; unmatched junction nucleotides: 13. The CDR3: CASRAGSGGPAYEQYF. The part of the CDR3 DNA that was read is TGCGCCAGCAGAGCGGGGTCCGGTGGACCGGCCTACGAG.

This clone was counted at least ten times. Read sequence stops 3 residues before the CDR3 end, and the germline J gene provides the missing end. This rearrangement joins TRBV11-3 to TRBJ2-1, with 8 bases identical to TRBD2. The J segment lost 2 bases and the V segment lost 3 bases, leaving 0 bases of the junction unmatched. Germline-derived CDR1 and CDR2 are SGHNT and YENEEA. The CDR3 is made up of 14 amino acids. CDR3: CASSLTSAYNEQFF. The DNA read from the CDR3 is TGTGCCAGCAGCTTGACTAGCGCCTACAATGAG. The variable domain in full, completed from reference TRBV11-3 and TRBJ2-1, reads EAGVVQSPRYKIIEKKQPVAFWCNPISGHNTLYWYLQNLGQGPELLIRYENEEAVDDSQLPKDRFSAERLKGVDSTLKIQPAELGDSAVYLCASSLTSAYNEQFFGPGTRLTVL.

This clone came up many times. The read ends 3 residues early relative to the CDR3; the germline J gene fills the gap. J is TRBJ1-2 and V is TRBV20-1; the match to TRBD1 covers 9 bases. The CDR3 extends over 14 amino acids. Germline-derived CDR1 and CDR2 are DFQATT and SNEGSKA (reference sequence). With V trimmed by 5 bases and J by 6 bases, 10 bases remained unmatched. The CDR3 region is CSARTGAGWDGYTF. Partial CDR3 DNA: TGCAGTGCTCGGACAGGGGCGGGTTGGGATGGC.

This chain's CDR3 is CASSEGSSGSSKNIQYF. CDR3 DNA, as far as it was read: TGTGCCAGCAGTGAAGGGTCTAGCGGGAGTTCCAAAAACATT. V is TRBV2 and J is TRBJ2-4; 10 bases match TRBD2. The read ends 3 residues early relative to the CDR3; the germline J gene fills the gap. V lost 1 base and J lost 2; bases outside the gene matches: 5. Germline CDR1 is SNHLY and CDR2 is FYNNEI. This CDR3 region has 17 residues.

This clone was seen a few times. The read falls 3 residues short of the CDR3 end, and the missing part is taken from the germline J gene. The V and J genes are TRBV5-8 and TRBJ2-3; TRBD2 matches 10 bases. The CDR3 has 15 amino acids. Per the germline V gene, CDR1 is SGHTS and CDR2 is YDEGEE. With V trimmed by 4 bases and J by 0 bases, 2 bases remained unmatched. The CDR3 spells CASSVTSGSTDTQYF. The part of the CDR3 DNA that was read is TGTGCCAGCAGCGTGACTAGCGGGAGCACAGATACG.

Here the CDR3 reads CASTERQGERNEQFF. CDR3 bases read: TGTGCCAGCACAGAAAGGCAGGGGGAAAGGAATGAG. The V and J genes are TRBV2 and TRBJ2-1, with 7 bases matching TRBD1. Coverage ceases 3 residues before the CDR3 finishes, and the germline J gene fills in the end. The ends lost 7 bases at V and 7 bases at J; junction bases unmatched: 13. From germline, CDR1 is SNHLY and CDR2 FYNNEI. This CDR3 spans 15 amino acids.

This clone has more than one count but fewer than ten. Partial CDR3 DNA: TGTGCCAGCAGCCCCCCCGGCAGGGGGCGGAGGTTCGAAGAGACC. Protein sequence: CASSPPGRGRRFEET. The whole CDR3 sequence is CASSPPGRGRRFEETQYF. The gene calls are TRBV4-2 and TRBJ2-5; 8 bases map to TRBD1. The read is 3 residues too short to cover the CDR3 end, so that end is filled in from the germline J gene. The V segment lost 4 bases and the J segment 3 bases; nucleotides outside the gene matches: 16. Germline loops: CDR1 LGHNA, CDR2 YNFKEQ. This CDR3 is 18 amino acids long.

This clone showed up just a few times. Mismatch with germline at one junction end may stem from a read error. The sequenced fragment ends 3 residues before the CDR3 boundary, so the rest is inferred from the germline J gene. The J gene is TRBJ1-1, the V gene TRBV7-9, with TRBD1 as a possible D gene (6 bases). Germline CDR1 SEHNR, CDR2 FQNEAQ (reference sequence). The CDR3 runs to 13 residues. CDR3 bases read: TGTTCCAGCAGCCTGGGGGCAGTCACTGAA. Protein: CSSSLGAVTE. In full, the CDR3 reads CSSSLGAVTEAFF.

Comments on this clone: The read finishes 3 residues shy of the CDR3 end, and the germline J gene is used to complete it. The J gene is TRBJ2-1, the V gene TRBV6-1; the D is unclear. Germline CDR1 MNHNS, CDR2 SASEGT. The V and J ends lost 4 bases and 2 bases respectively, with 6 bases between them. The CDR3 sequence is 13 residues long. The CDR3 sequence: CASSGRTYNEQFF. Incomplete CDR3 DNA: TGTGCCAGCAGTGGGCGGACCTACAATGAG.

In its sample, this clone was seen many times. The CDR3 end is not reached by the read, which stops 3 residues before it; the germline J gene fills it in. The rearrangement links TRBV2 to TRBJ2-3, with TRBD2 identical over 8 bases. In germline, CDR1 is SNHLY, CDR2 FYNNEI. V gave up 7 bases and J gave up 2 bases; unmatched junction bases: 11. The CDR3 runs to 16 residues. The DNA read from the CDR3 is TGTGCCAGCAAAGAAACCGGGACTAGGAACACAGATACG. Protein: CASKETGTRNTDT. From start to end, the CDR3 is CASKETGTRNTDTQYF.

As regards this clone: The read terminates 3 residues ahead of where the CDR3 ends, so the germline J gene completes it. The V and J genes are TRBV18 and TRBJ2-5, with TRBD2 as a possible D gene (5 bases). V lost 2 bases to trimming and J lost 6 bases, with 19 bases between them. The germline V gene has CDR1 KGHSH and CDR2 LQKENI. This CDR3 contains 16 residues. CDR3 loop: CASSPGLSSGVQTQYF. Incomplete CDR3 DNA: TGTGCCAGCTCACCAGGCTTATCTTCCGGGGTGCAGACC.

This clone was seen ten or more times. The CDR3 DNA, read in part, is TGCAGTCGGGGGACTAGCGGAACAGATACG. Translating it yields CSRGTSGTDT. The entire CDR3 reads CSRGTSGTDTQYF. This chain links TRBV20-1 with TRBJ2-3, with 11 nucleotides matching TRBD2. The read stops 3 residues short of the end of the CDR3; the missing end is completed from the germline J gene. The CDR3 is 13 residues long. Germline V gene data show CDR1 as DFQATT and CDR2 as SNEGSKA (reference sequence). After removal of 8 bases from V and 3 bases from J, the junction contained 4 bases not matched to a gene.

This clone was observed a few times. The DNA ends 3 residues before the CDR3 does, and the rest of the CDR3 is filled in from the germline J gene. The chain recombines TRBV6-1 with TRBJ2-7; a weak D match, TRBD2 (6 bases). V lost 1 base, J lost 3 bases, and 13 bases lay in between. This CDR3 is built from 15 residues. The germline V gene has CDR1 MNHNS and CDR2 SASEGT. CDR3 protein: CASSEGGAGLYEQYF. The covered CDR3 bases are TGTGCCAGCAGTGAAGGGGGAGCGGGCCTCTACGAG.

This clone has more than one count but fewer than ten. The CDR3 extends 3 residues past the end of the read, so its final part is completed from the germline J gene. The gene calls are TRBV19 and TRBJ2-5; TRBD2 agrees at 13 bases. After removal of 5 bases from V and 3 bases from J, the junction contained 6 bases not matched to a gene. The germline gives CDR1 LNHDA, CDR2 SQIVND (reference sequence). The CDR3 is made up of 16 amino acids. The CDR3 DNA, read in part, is TGTGCCAGTAGTGGCCTACTAGCGGGAGGGGAAGAGACC. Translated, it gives CASSGLLAGGEET. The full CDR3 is CASSGLLAGGEETQYF.

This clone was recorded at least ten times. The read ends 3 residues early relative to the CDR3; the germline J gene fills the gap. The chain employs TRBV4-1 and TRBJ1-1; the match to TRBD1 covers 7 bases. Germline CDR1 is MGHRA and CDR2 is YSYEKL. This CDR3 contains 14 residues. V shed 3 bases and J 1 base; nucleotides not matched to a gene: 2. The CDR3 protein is CASSQGQQNTEAFF. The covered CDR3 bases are TGCGCCAGCAGCCAGGGACAGCAGAACACTGAA.

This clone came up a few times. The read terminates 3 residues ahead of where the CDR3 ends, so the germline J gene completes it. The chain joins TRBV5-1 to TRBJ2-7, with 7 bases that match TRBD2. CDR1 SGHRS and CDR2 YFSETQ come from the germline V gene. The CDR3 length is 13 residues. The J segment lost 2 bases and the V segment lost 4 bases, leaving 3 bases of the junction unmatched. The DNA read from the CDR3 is TGCGCCAGCAGCACCAGCGGGGCCTACGAG. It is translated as CASSTSGAYE. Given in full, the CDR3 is CASSTSGAYEQYF.

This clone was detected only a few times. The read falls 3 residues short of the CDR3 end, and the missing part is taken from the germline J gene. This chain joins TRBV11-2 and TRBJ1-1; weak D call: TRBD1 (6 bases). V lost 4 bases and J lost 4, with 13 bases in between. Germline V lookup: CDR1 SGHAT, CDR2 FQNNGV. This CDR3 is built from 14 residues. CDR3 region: CASSSQGGVTEAFF. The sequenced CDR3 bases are TGTGCCAGCAGCTCACAGGGAGGAGTCACTGAA.

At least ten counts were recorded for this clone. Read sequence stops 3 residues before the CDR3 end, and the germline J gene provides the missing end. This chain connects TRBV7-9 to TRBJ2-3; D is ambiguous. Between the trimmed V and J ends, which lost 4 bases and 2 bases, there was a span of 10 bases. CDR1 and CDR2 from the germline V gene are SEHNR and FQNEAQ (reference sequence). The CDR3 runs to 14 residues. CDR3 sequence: CASSYRRVTDTQYF. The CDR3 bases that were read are TGTGCCAGCAGCTACCGCCGGGTCACAGATACG.